This entry describes one TCR beta chain. Its antigen remains unidentified. This record belongs to a study of T cells after yellow fever vaccination. Regarding the study as a whole: Abundant clonotypes from the bulk population could contaminate FACS-sorted repertoires. Boosting was followed by the reappearance of most primary-vaccination clones (approximately 95% CD4, about 90% CD8). Shared CD4/CD8 clonotypes were a small share, likely from convergent recombination. On re-exposure, the response was weaker but peaked faster, at day 5 versus 15.

Each CDR3 protein gets one entry after TCRdb re-called the 5' RACE reads with MiXCR. The sample yields around 600,000 distinct CDR3 sequences, approximately 13% seen once. The source is a man in his thirties or forties who received the YFV17D yellow fever vaccine. The sample in question was PBMCs, obtained on the day of the yellow fever booster vaccination.

CDR3: CASSFNRDGYTF. The CDR3 bases are TGCGCCAGCAGCTTTAACAGGGATGGCTACACCTTC. The chain links TRBV5-1 to TRBJ1-2; possible D gene TRBD1, 6 bases. CDR1 and CDR2 from the germline V gene are SGHRS and YFSETQ. CDR3 length: 12 amino acids. V was shortened by 2 bases and J by 6 bases, with 8 bases between the two germline ends.